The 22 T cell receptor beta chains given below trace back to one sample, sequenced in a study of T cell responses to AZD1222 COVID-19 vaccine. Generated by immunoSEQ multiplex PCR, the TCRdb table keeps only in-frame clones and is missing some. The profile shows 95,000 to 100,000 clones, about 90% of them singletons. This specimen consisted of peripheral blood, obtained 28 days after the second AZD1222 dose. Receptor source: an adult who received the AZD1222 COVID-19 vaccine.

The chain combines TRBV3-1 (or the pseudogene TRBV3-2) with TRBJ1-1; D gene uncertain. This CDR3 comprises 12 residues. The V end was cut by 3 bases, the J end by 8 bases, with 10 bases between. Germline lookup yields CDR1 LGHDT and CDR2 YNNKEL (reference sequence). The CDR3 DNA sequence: TGTGCCAGCAGCCAGTTCGGAGACGAAGCTTTCTTT. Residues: CASSQFGDEAFF.

CDR3 in amino acids: CASSLFGGEAYGYTF. In DNA form, the CDR3 reads TGTGCCAGCAGTTTATTTGGAGGGGAGGCCTATGGCTACACCTTC. The chain recombines TRBV27 with TRBJ1-2, with D tentatively TRBD1 (5 bases). The germline V gene encodes CDR1 MNHEY and CDR2 SMNVEV (reference sequence). CDR3 size: 15 residues. Deletions cut 1 base from V and 4 bases from J, with 13 bases between.

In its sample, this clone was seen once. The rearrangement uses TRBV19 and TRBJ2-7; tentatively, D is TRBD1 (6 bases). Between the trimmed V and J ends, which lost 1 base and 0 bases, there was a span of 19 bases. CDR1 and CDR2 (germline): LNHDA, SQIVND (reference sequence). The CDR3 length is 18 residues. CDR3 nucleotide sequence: TGTGCCAGTAGTATAGGTGGCCCTTCGACAGGCTACTCCTACGAGCAGTACTTC. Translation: CASSIGGPSTGYSYEQYF.

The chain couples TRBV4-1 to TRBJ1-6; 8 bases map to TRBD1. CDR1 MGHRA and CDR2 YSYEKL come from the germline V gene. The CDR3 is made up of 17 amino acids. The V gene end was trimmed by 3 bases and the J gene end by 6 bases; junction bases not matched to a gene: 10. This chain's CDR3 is CASSHHRDRISNSPLHF. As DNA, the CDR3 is TGCGCCAGCAGCCATCACCGGGACAGGATCTCTAATTCACCCCTCCACTTT.

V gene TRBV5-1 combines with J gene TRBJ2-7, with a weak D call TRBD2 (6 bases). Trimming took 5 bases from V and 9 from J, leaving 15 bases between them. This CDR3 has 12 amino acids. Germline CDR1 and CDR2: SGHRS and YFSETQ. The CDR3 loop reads CASSSELAVQYF. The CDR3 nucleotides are TGCGCCAGCAGTAGTGAACTAGCAGTGCAGTACTTC.

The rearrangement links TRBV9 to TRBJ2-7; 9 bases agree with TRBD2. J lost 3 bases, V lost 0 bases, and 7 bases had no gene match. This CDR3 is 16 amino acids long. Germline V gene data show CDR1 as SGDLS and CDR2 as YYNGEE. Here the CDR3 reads CASSVVGTSMFYEQYF. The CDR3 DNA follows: TGTGCCAGCAGCGTAGTTGGGACTAGCATGTTCTACGAGCAGTACTTC.

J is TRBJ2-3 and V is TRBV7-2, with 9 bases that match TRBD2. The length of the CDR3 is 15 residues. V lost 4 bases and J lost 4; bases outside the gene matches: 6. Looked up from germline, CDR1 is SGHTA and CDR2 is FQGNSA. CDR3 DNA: TGTGCCAGCAGCTCCCGCGGGGGGGCCGCAGATACGCAGTATTTT. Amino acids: CASSSRGGAADTQYF.

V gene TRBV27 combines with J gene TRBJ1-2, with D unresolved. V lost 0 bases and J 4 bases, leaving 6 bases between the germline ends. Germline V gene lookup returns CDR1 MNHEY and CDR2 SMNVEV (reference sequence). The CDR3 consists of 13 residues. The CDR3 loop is CASSLSSGYGYTF. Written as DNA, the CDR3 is TGTGCCAGCAGTTTATCGTCCGGCTATGGCTACACCTTC.

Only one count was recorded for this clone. The CDR3 here is CASSPSPTRGTGHYGYTF. The CDR3 DNA reads TGTGCCAGCAGTCCCTCCCCAACCCGCGGGACAGGGCACTATGGCTACACCTTC. The chain uses TRBV28 and TRBJ1-2; 9 nucleotides align to TRBD1. This CDR3 has 18 amino acids. The trim removed 5 bases at V and 3 bases at J, leaving 16 bases unmatched. Germline V gene data show CDR1 as MDHEN and CDR2 as SYDVKM.

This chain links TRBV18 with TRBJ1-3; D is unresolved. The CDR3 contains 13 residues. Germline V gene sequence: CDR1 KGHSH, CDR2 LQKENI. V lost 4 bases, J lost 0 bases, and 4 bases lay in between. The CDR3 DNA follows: TGTGCCAGCTCACTGCGCTCTGGAAACACCATATATTTT. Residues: CASSLRSGNTIYF.

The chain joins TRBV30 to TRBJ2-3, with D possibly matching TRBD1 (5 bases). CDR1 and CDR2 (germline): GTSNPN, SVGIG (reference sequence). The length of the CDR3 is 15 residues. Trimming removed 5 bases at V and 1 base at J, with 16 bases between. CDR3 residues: CAWGRRAGRTDTQYF. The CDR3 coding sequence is TGTGCCTGGGGACGCCGGGCAGGGCGCACAGATACGCAGTATTTT.

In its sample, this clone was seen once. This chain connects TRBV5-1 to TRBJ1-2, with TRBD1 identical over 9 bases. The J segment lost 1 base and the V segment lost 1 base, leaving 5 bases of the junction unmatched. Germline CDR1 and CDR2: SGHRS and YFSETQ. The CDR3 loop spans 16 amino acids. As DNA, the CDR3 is TGCGCCAGCAGCTTGTCTCCGGGACAGGGTAACTATGGCTACACCTTC. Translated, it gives CASSLSPGQGNYGYTF. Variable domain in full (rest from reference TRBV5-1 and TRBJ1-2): KAGVTQTPRYLIKTRGQQVTLSCSPISGHRSVSWYQQTPGQGLQFLFEYFSETQRNKGNFPGRFSGRQFSNSRSEMNVSTLELGDSALYLCASSLSPGQGNYGYTFGSGTRLTVV.

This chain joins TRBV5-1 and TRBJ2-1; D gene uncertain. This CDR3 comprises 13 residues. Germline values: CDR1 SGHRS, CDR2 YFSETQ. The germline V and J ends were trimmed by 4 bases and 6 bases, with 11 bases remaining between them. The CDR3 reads CASSGSPGNEQFF. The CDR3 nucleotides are TGCGCCAGCAGCGGCTCTCCTGGCAATGAGCAGTTCTTC.

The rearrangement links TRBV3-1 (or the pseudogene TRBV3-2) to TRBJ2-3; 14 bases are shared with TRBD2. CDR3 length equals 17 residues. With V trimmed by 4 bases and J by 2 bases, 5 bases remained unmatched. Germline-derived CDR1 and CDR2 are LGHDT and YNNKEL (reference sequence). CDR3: CASSPGLAGAPTDTQYF. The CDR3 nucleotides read TGTGCCAGCAGCCCGGGACTAGCGGGGGCCCCCACAGATACGCAGTATTTT.

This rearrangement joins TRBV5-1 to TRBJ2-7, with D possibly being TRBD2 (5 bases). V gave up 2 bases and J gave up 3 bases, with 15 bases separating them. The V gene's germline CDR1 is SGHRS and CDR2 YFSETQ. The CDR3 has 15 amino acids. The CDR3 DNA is TGCGCCAGCAGCTTAGCGGCAGTTGCCAGCTACGAGCAGTACTTC. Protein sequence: CASSLAAVASYEQYF.

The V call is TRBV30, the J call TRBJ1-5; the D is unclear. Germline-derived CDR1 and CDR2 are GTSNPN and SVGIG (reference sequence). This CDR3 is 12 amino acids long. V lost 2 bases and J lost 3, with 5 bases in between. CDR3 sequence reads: CAWSSNNQPQHF. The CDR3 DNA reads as TGTGCCTGGAGTAGTAACAATCAGCCCCAGCATTTT.

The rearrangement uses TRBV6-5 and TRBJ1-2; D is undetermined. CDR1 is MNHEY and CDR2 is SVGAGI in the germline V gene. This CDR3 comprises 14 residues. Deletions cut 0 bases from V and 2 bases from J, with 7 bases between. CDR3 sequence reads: CASSYSRRNYGYTF. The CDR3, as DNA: TGTGCCAGCAGTTACTCGAGGCGGAACTATGGCTACACCTTC.

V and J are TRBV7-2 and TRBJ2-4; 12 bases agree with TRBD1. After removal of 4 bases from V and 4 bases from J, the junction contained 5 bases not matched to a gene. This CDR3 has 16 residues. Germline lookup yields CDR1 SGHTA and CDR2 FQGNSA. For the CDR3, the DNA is TGTGCCAGCAGCTGGGGACAGGGGGCCGGGAAAAACATTCAGTACTTC. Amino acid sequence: CASSWGQGAGKNIQYF.

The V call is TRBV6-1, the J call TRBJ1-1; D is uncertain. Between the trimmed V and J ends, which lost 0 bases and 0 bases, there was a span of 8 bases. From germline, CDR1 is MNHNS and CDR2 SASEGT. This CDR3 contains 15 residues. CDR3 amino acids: CASSEAVGLNTEAFF. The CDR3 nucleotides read TGTGCCAGCAGTGAAGCGGTGGGCCTGAACACTGAAGCTTTCTTT.

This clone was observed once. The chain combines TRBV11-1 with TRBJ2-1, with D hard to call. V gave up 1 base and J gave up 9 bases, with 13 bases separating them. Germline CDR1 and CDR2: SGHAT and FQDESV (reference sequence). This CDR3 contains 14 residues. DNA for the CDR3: TGTGCCAGCAGCTTAGTAGGGATAGTCGGTGAGCAGTTCTTC. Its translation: CASSLVGIVGEQFF.

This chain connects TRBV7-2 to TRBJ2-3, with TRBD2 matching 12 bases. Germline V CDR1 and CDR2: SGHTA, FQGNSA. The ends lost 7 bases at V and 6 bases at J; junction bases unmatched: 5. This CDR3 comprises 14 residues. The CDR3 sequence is CASNLAGGPDTQYF. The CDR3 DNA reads TGTGCCAGCAATCTAGCGGGAGGGCCGGATACGCAGTATTTT.

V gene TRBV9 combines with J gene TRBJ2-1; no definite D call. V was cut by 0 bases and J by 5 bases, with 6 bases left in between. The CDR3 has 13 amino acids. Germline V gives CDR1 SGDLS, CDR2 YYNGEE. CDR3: CASSVGPNNEQFF. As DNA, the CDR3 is TGTGCCAGCAGCGTAGGACCGAACAATGAGCAGTTCTTC.